This T cell receptor (beta chain) originates from a study of blood T cell repertoires in COVID-19. Study background: The samples span acute and convalescent COVID-19 from the United States, Italy and Spain. PBMCs, B-cell-depleted T cells, or T cells provided the cDNA or gDNA that made up the material.

The CDR3 totals 14 residues. Germline loops: CDR1 SGHAT, CDR2 FQNNGV. Trimming took 1 base from V and 9 from J, leaving 13 bases between them. In the authors' workflow: Estimation of nucleated cell counts was performed using reference gene primer amplification. Sequencing was performed with immunoSEQ multiplex PCR; in TCRdb, only in-frame clones are kept and a portion is missing. The D gene and trimming were derived from the DNA, and the V and J assignments and clone size from that table. The sample carries 180,000 or so clones, 60% to 85% recorded once. The TCR was taken from a woman aged 45-60 years with active or convalescent COVID-19. J is TRBJ2-1 and V is TRBV11-2, with a weak D call TRBD2 (6 bases). The source material was peripheral blood. CDR3 sequence reads: CASSLAPGSGEQFF. The CDR3 nucleotides are TGTGCCAGCAGCTTAGCGCCCGGGAGTGGTGAGCAGTTCTTC.